This is a list of T cell receptor beta chains from one sample in a study of human versus mouse CDR3 diversity and MHC coevolution. This table comes from immunoSEQ multiplex PCR, and its TCRdb copy is limited to in-frame clones, with some not included. The data contain about 77,000 clones, 85% to 95% of them singletons. Sequences were obtained from naive CD4+ T cells from blood. These receptors came from a person aged 30 to 69 in good health. Both conserved end residues are part of each CDR3. A D gene is named only where the DNA matches it firmly. The size field is filled for only some rows; it gives once, few, many or a size class.

D	V	size	J	CDR3	DNA
TRBD1	TRBV19	NA	TRBJ1-1	CASSNAGGTGAFF	TGTGCCAGTAGTAATGCAGGGGGGACAGGAGCTTTCTTT
NA	TRBV5-1	NA	TRBJ1-4	CASSLDGRENEKLFF	TGCGCCAGCAGCTTGGATGGCAGGGAAAACGAAAAACTGTTTTTT
TRBD1	TRBV7-2	NA	TRBJ2-7	CASSFTGQGSYEQYF	TGTGCCAGCAGCTTTACGGGACAGGGCTCCTACGAGCAGTACTTC
NA	TRBV7-9	NA	TRBJ2-1	CASSLLNYNEQFF	TGTGCCAGCAGCTTATTAAATTACAATGAGCAGTTCTTC
NA	TRBV5-1	NA	TRBJ1-2	CASSLGQGLYGYTF	TGCGCCAGCAGCTTGGGGCAGGGGCTCTATGGCTACACCTTC
TRBD2	TRBV7-2	NA	TRBJ2-1	CASSFSGGYNEQFF	TGTGCCAGCAGCTTTTCGGGGGGGTACAATGAGCAGTTCTTC
TRBD1	TRBV19	NA	TRBJ1-5	CASSRITGGDQPQHF	TGTGCCAGTAGTAGAATAACAGGGGGCGATCAGCCCCAGCATTTT
TRBD2	TRBV30	NA	TRBJ2-2	CAWGRPGLAPGELFF	TGTGCCTGGGGCCGCCCCGGACTAGCCCCCGGGGAGCTGTTTTTT
TRBD1	TRBV7-3	NA	TRBJ1-1	CASSSGQGAVNTEAFF	TGTGCCAGCAGCTCGGGACAGGGGGCGGTGAACACTGAAGCTTTCTTT
TRBD1	TRBV30	NA	TRBJ1-3	CAWNRPPGGSGNTIYF	TGTGCCTGGAATCGACCCCCAGGGGGCTCTGGAAACACCATATATTTT
NA	TRBV2	once	TRBJ2-7	CASSERYFSYEQYF	TGTGCCAGCAGTGAGCGGTACTTCTCCTACGAGCAGTACTTC
TRBD1	TRBV7-9	few	TRBJ1-5	CASSQTGNQPQHF	TGTGCCAGCAGCCAGACAGGGAATCAGCCCCAGCATTTT
TRBD2	TRBV27	NA	TRBJ2-1	CASSPTGLAGTRGQFF	TGTGCCAGCAGCCCTACGGGACTAGCGGGGACCCGTGGGCAGTTCTTC
TRBD1	TRBV5-8	NA	TRBJ1-5	CASSTDRIDQPQHF	TGTGCCAGCAGCACGGACAGGATAGATCAGCCCCAGCATTTT
NA	TRBV5-6	NA	TRBJ2-7	CASSPSRGRGHEQYF	TGTGCCAGCAGCCCCTCACGGGGCAGGGGCCACGAGCAGTACTTC
TRBD2	TRBV30	NA	TRBJ2-2	CAWTGLAGGELFF	TGTGCCTGGACGGGACTAGCAGGCGGGGAGCTGTTTTTT
NA	TRBV12-1	NA	TRBJ2-7	CASRGLAGVSSSYEQYF	TGTGCCAGCAGGGGACTAGCGGGGGTCTCAAGCTCCTACGAGCAGTACTTC
TRBD1	TRBV12-5	NA	TRBJ1-1	CASGFRTGMNTEAFF	TGTGCTAGTGGATTCAGGACAGGGATGAACACTGAAGCTTTCTTT
TRBD1	TRBV28	once	TRBJ2-5	CASRTGQGPQETQYF	TGTGCCAGCAGGACGGGACAGGGGCCTCAAGAGACCCAGTACTTC
NA	TRBV5-1	NA	TRBJ1-2	CASSLGGQMGYGYTF	TGCGCCAGCAGCTTGGGAGGACAGATGGGCTATGGCTACACCTTC
TRBD2	TRBV4-1	NA	TRBJ2-7	CASSLGLADALYEQYF	TGCGCCAGCAGCTTGGGACTAGCGGATGCCCTCTACGAGCAGTACTTC
NA	TRBV18	NA	TRBJ2-2	CASSLATGELFF	TGTGCCAGCTCTCTGGCAACCGGGGAGCTGTTTTTT
NA	TRBV18	NA	TRBJ1-2	CASSPTEGLYLYGYTF	TGTGCCAGCTCACCCACAGAGGGTCTTTACCTCTATGGCTACACCTTC
TRBD1	TRBV5-4	once	TRBJ2-6	CASSADRVGANVLTF	TGTGCCAGCAGCGCGGACAGGGTAGGGGCCAACGTCCTGACTTTC
NA	TRBV2	NA	TRBJ2-1	CSSSDEAGSYNEQFF	TGTTCCAGCAGTGACGAGGCGGGCTCCTACAATGAGCAGTTCTTC
NA	TRBV30	NA	TRBJ2-7	CAWSVVGSFYEQYF	TGTGCCTGGAGTGTAGTCGGGTCCTTCTACGAGCAGTACTTC
NA	TRBV9	NA	TRBJ1-1	CASSVSTVNTEAFF	TGTGCCAGCAGCGTGAGCACAGTGAACACTGAAGCTTTCTTT
TRBD2	TRBV19	NA	TRBJ2-7	CASSITSGRVYEQYF	TGTGCCAGTAGTATAACTAGCGGGAGGGTCTACGAGCAGTACTTC
NA	TRBV2	once	TRBJ2-2	CANNRGLENTGELFF	TGTGCCAATAACCGGGGATTAGAGAACACCGGGGAGCTGTTTTTT